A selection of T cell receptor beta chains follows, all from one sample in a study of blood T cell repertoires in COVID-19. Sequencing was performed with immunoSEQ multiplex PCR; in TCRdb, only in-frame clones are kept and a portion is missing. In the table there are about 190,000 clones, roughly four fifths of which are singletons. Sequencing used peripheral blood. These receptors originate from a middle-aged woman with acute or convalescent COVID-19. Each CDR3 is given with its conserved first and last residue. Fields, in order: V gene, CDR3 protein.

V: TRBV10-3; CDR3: CAIGRGGVKYEQYF
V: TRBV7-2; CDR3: CASSLAGTSGRFLSYNEQFF
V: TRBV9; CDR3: CASSVAVHSYEQYF
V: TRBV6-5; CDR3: CASTLWPGGTDTQYF
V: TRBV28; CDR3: CASSYPGWEEKLFF
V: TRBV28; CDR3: CASGDWDRSYNEQFF
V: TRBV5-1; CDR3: CASSGQGARDEQFF
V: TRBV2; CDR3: CASSGTPNQPQHF
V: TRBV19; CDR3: CASSIPQGTGELFF
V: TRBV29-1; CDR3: CSVEAGTSVQETQYF
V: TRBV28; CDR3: CASSRHENTEAFF
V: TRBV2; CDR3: CASSVDRFTDTQYF
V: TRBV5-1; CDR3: CASSLAGVIRQETQYF
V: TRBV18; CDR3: CASSPAAGTGELFF
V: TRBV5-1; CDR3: CASSPGTYSNQPQHF
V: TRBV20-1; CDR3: CSALGNEAFF
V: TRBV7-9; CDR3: CASSSSGRETQYF
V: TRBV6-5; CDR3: CASSYKGQGGDTQYF
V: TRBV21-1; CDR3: CASSTHRGRWANVLTF
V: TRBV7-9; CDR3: CASSLVNGPEQFF
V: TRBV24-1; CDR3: CATSDLPGQTDTQYF
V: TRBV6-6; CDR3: CASSPPGQNSPLHF
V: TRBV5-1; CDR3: CASSQGLAGGTDYNEQFF
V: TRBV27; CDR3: CASSINRSNQPQHF
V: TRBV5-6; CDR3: CASGITGNQPQHF
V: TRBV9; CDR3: CASSVTSGGAHTQYF
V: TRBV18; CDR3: CASSPMTSGDNEQFF
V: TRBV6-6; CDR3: CASSPDRVSNQPQHF
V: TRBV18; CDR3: CASSFEQGAFF
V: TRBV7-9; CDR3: CASSLGQGSNQPQHF
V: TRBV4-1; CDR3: CASSQVAGGAHDTGELFF
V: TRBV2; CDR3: CASRKQANTEAFF
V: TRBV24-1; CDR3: CATSRGGSNNEQFF
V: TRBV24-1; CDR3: CATRQGEGQPQHF
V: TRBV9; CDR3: CASSVDPPGYNTEAFF
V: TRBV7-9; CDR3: CASSKEAYGYTF
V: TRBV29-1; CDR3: CSVDSGETLYF
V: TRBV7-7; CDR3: CASSQTDRGKLFF
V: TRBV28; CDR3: CASSLQGGNTIYF
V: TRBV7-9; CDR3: CASSLQWGGRGPTNEKLFF
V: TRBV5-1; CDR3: CASSLAVPGQVPGADTQYF
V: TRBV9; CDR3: CASSETSGTPEWSEQYF